The present T cell receptor (beta chain) was sequenced within a study of T cell responses to AZD1222 COVID-19 vaccine. The assay was immunoSEQ multiplex PCR, and TCRdb's table has in-frame clones only and misses some. Among 84,000 or so clones listed, approximately 86% were seen once. This clone was observed a single time. Its antigen is still unknown. CDR1 is GTSNPN and CDR2 is SVGIG in the germline V gene (reference sequence). This CDR3 has 14 amino acids. V lost 7 bases and J lost 6; bases outside the gene matches: 9. Study results and caveats: Spike was spanned by vaccine-associated CD4 TCRs, which were dominant at 160-218 and 743-854. Donors skewed white British and female; clonal diversity was possibly underestimated. Repertoires were obtained solely post-peak T cell response. Nearly half of spike-specific TCRs reportedly go after variant regions that carry no mutations.

The sequence was obtained from an adult in good health. The sequenced sample was peripheral blood, obtained on day 0 of MenACWY control vaccination. The chain joins TRBV30 to TRBJ1-4; the match to TRBD1 covers 9 bases. The CDR3 region has the DNA TGTGCCTACCGTACGGACAGGGGATATGAAAAACTGTTTTTT. The encoded protein is CAYRTDRGYEKLFF.